These 21 T cell receptor beta chains originate from one sample sequenced in a study of CD8+ T cells in alopecia areata. This sample's treatment: oral pan-JAK inhibitor, 5-10 mg twice daily. Extracted from the samples, RNA was reverse transcribed into cDNA to serve as the sequencing template. Sequencing used immunoSEQ multiplex PCR; TCRdb keeps in-frame clones, though not all of them. Of about 120,000 clones in the sample, about 50% were seen once. This specimen was CD4+ T cells sorted from blood, taken at week 4, from a patient treated with tofacitinib. These receptors all come from a human donor with alopecia areata.

The chain employs TRBV30 and TRBJ2-1; D remains ambiguous. Trimming left V 3 bases short and J 6 bases short, with 12 bases between. CDR1 is GTSNPN and CDR2 is SVGIG in the germline V gene (reference sequence). The CDR3 loop spans 13 amino acids. Here the CDR3 reads CAWSLLYFNEQFF. Here the CDR3 DNA reads TGTGCCTGGAGCCTTCTTTACTTCAATGAGCAGTTCTTC.

This clone was recorded a few times. The chain uses TRBV30 and TRBJ1-2, with a weak D call TRBD1 (5 bases). This CDR3 has 12 residues. V lost 1 base, J lost 4 bases, and 7 bases lay in between. From germline, CDR1 is GTSNPN and CDR2 SVGIG (reference sequence). CDR3 DNA: TGTGCCTGGAGTGATCAGGGCTATGGCTACACCTTC. Encoded protein: CAWSDQGYGYTF.

The rearrangement links TRBV29-1 to TRBJ1-2, with D possibly TRBD1 on 6 matching bases. Trimming stripped 1 base from V and 4 bases from J, with 10 bases between. CDR1 is SQVTM and CDR2 is ANQGSEA in the germline V gene. The CDR3 covers 13 residues. CDR3 region: CSVEGGRGYGYTF. The CDR3 nucleotides are TGCAGCGTTGAAGGGGGCAGGGGCTATGGCTACACCTTC.

The chain links TRBV29-1 to TRBJ2-3; 7 bases line up with TRBD2. The junction had 9 bases not matched to a gene; V was cut back by 6 bases and J by 6 bases. This CDR3 spans 13 amino acids. CDR1 is SQVTM, CDR2 ANQGSEA, per germline. CDR3 protein: CSVLAEAEDTQYF. Written as DNA, the CDR3 is TGCAGCGTGCTAGCGGAGGCAGAGGATACGCAGTATTTT.

This sequence joins TRBV7-2 and TRBJ2-5, with D unclear. Germline lookup yields CDR1 SGHTA and CDR2 FQGNSA. The CDR3 sequence is 16 residues long. Between the trimmed V and J ends, which lost 0 bases and 1 base, there was a span of 12 bases. CDR3 nucleotides: TGTGCCAGCAGCTTAGCGTCTACAGTTATCCAAGAGACCCAGTACTTC. This encodes CASSLASTVIQETQYF.

The V and J genes are TRBV30 and TRBJ1-6, with D perhaps matching TRBD1 (6 bases). Trimming shortened V by 4 bases and J by 5 bases, and 12 bases separated the two germline ends. Germline loops: CDR1 GTSNPN, CDR2 SVGIG (reference sequence). The CDR3 has 14 amino acids. CDR3 bases: TGTGCCTGGACCTCAGGGGAAAATAATTCACCCCTCCACTTT. It translates to CAWTSGENNSPLHF. The full variable domain, its missing parts supplied by reference TRBV30 and TRBJ1-6, is SQTIHQWPATLVQPVGSPLSLECTVEGTSNPNLYWYRQAAGRGLQLLFYSVGIGQISSEVPQNLSASRPQDRQFILSSKKLLLSDSGFYLCAWTSGENNSPLHFGNGTRLTVT.

This clone was recorded a few times. The CDR3 region is CAISESNRNTEAFF. The CDR3 region has the DNA TGTGCCATCAGTGAGTCCAACAGGAACACTGAAGCTTTCTTT. The chain uses TRBV10-3 and TRBJ1-1; D is unresolved. Trimming shortened V by 0 bases and J by 1 base, and 6 bases separated the two germline ends. CDR1 is ENHRY and CDR2 is SYGVKD in the germline V gene. The CDR3 runs to 14 residues.

This clone was counted only a few times. V gene TRBV4-1 combines with J gene TRBJ1-6; the match to TRBD1 covers 10 bases. There are 18 residues in the CDR3. The ends lost 2 bases at V and 9 bases at J; junction bases unmatched: 13. Per germline, CDR1 MGHRA and CDR2 YSYEKL. CDR3 DNA: TGCGCCAGCAGCCAACACGGGACAGGGGACGGAGGTAGTTCACCCCTCCACTTT. It codes for CASSQHGTGDGGSSPLHF.

The table lists this clone with a few counts. The chain is built from TRBV29-1 and TRBJ2-7; D tentatively fits TRBD1 or TRBD2 (5 bases each). V lost 2 bases, J lost 12 bases, and 11 bases lay in between. The CDR3 totals 10 residues. Germline V gives CDR1 SQVTM, CDR2 ANQGSEA. CDR3 coding DNA: TGCAGCGTTGAAAGGGACCCCGCGTACTTC. Residues: CSVERDPAYF.

This rearrangement joins TRBV5-1 to TRBJ2-7; tentative D call: TRBD2 (6 bases). This CDR3 spans 13 amino acids. Per germline, CDR1 SGHRS and CDR2 YFSETQ. V dropped 1 base and J dropped 8 bases, with 13 bases sitting between them. CDR3: CASSLREAGKQYF. The CDR3 coding sequence is TGCGCCAGCAGCTTGAGGGAGGCGGGCAAGCAGTACTTC.

Notes on this clone: Because the CDR3 is missing its conserved closing phenylalanine or tryptophan, this is likely a read error. J is TRBJ1-2 and V is TRBV10-2; TRBD1 aligns across 7 bases. The CDR3 spans 14 residues. Looked up from germline, CDR1 is WSHSY and CDR2 is SAAADI. Unmatched junction bases numbered 1, after V lost 3 bases and J lost 0 bases. CDR3 residues: CASSDTGANYGYTL. The DNA for the CDR3 is TGCGCCAGCAGTGACACAGGGGCTAACTATGGCTACACCCTC.

The chain is built from TRBV7-2 and TRBJ2-7; possible D gene TRBD2, 6 bases. The germline gives CDR1 SGHTA, CDR2 FQGNSA. The CDR3 totals 15 residues. Trimming removed 1 base at V and 2 bases at J, with 12 bases between. The CDR3 bases are TGTGCCAGCAGCTTAGTCCCGGGAGAGGCCTACGAGCAGTACTTC. It yields the protein CASSLVPGEAYEQYF.

This clone was picked up a small number of times. This sequence joins TRBV29-1 and TRBJ2-7; no reliable D call. From germline, CDR1 is SQVTM and CDR2 ANQGSEA. Trimming took off 4 bases at V and 0 bases at J, with 13 bases between the two ends. The CDR3 totals 14 residues. The CDR3 nucleotides read TGCAGCGTTGCCTCGAGGTTGGGCTCCTACGAGCAGTACTTC. It is translated as CSVASRLGSYEQYF.

The chain couples TRBV2 to TRBJ2-5; 7 bases fit TRBD1. CDR3 length equals 15 residues. Germline-derived CDR1 and CDR2 are SNHLY and FYNNEI. V shed 3 bases and J 2 bases; nucleotides not matched to a gene: 6. CDR3: CASSDHGTVQETQYF. The CDR3 coding sequence is TGTGCCAGCAGTGACCACGGGACAGTACAAGAGACCCAGTACTTC.

The chain recombines TRBV7-8 with TRBJ2-1; D perhaps matches TRBD2 (5 bases). Per germline, CDR1 SGHVS and CDR2 FQNEAQ. The V end was cut by 4 bases, the J end by 4 bases, with 17 bases between. This CDR3 comprises 16 residues. The CDR3 coding sequence is TGTGCCAGCAGCTCCCGGGAACAGCCCCTTTACAATGAGCAGTTCTTC. Translation: CASSSREQPLYNEQFF.

Remarks on this clone: Other DNA variants within this sample encode the same CDR3. The V call is TRBV7-9, the J call TRBJ2-7, with D hard to call. The CDR3 has 11 amino acids. Germline CDR1 is SEHNR and CDR2 is FQNEAQ (reference sequence). The V gene lost 3 bases and the J gene lost 3 bases, with 3 bases spanning the gap. CDR3: CASSLSYEQYF. In DNA form, the CDR3 reads TGTGCCAGCAGCTTGAGCTACGAGCAGTACTTC.

This clone was observed a handful of times. V usage is TRBV28 and J usage is TRBJ2-1, with a tentative D call TRBD1 (5 bases). CDR3 length: 14 amino acids. V lost 3 bases and J 6 bases, leaving 12 bases between the germline ends. Germline V gene data show CDR1 as MDHEN and CDR2 as SYDVKM. The CDR3 is CASSFISRGNEQFF. The CDR3 coding sequence is TGTGCCAGCAGTTTTATCTCTAGGGGCAATGAGCAGTTCTTC.

The gene calls are TRBV29-1 and TRBJ2-5; no clear D. Trimming took off 2 bases at V and 2 bases at J, with 0 bases between the two ends. Germline loops: CDR1 SQVTM, CDR2 ANQGSEA. The length of the CDR3 is 10 residues. The CDR3 coding sequence is TGCAGCGTTGAACAAGAGACCCAGTACTTC. It is translated as CSVEQETQYF. The full variable domain, rest sourced from reference TRBV29-1 and TRBJ2-5, is SAVISQKPSRDICQRGTSLTIQCQVDSQVTMMFWYRQQPGQSLTLIATANQGSEATYESGFVIDKFPISRPNLTFSTLTVSNMSPEDSSIYLCSVEQETQYFGPGTRLLVL.

V and J are TRBV19 and TRBJ1-2; 8 nucleotides line up with TRBD1. This CDR3 has 16 residues. CDR1 LNHDA and CDR2 SQIVND come from the germline V gene (reference sequence). J was trimmed by 8 bases and V by 2 bases; bases with no gene match: 13. This CDR3 reads CASSISRGQALPGYTF. In DNA form, the CDR3 reads TGTGCCAGTAGTATATCTAGGGGACAGGCTCTTCCAGGCTACACCTTC.

The rearrangement joins TRBV29-1 to TRBJ1-1, with 8 bases fitting TRBD1. The CDR3 runs to 16 residues. CDR1 is SQVTM and CDR2 is ANQGSEA in the germline V gene. After removal of 4 bases from V and 1 base from J, the junction contained 11 bases not matched to a gene. The CDR3 region has the DNA TGCAGCGTTGGGGACAGGTCCAGTGGTGGGAACACTGAAGCTTTCTTT. Translated, it gives CSVGDRSSGGNTEAFF.

The rearrangement links TRBV5-4 to TRBJ2-1; TRBD2 agrees at 11 bases. This CDR3 contains 15 residues. Per the germline V gene, CDR1 is SGHNT and CDR2 is YYREEE (reference sequence). The junction had 4 bases not matched to a gene; V was cut back by 4 bases and J by 4 bases. CDR3 loop: CASSLRTSGYNEQFF. The CDR3 DNA follows: TGTGCCAGCAGCCTGAGGACTAGCGGGTACAATGAGCAGTTCTTC.